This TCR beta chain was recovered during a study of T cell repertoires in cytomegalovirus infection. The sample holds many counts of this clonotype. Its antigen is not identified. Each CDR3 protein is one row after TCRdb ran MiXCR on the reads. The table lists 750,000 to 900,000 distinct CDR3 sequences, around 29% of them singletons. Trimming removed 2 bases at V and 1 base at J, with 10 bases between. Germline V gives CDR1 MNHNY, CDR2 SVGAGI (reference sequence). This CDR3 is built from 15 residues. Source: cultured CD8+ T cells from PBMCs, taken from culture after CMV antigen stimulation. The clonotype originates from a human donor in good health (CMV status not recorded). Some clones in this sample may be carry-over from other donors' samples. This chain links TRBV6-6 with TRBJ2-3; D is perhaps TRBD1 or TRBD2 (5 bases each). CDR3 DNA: TGTGCCAGCAGTTACGGGCAGGGAGGCACAGATACGCAGTATTTT. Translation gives CASSYGQGGTDTQYF.